These 2 T cell receptor beta chains share one sample of origin, sequenced in a study of patients and donors after allogeneic stem cell transplantation. TCRdb called the RT-PCR reads again in MiXCR, with one record for every CDR3 protein. This table has roughly 940,000 distinct CDR3 sequences, 15% to 20% appearing once. The sequencing input was blood, either unsorted or a sorted T cell fraction (not recorded which). The receptors derive from a human donor who was either an allogeneic HSCT recipient or a stem cell or donor lymphocyte infusion donor (not recorded which). It is not recorded whose cells these are; they may come from a transplant donor.

This clonotype was picked up many times. The chain couples TRBV12-3 or TRBV12-4 to TRBJ2-1; TRBD2 aligns across 11 bases. This CDR3 has 16 residues. Trimming cost V 6 bases and J 3 bases; bases outside gene matches: 7. DNA of the CDR3: TGTGCCAGCAGCCGGATACTAGCGGGAGACTACAATGAGCAGTTCTTC. Residues: CASSRILAGDYNEQFF.

This sequence joins TRBV5-1 and TRBJ2-2; 9 bases fit TRBD2. CDR3 length: 16 residues. The J segment lost 4 bases and the V segment lost 0 bases, leaving 4 bases of the junction unmatched. The germline V gene has CDR1 SGHRS and CDR2 YFSETQ. Here the CDR3 reads CASSLVAGALTGELFF. CDR3 DNA: TGCGCCAGCAGCTTGGTAGCGGGGGCCCTCACCGGGGAGCTGTTTTTT.